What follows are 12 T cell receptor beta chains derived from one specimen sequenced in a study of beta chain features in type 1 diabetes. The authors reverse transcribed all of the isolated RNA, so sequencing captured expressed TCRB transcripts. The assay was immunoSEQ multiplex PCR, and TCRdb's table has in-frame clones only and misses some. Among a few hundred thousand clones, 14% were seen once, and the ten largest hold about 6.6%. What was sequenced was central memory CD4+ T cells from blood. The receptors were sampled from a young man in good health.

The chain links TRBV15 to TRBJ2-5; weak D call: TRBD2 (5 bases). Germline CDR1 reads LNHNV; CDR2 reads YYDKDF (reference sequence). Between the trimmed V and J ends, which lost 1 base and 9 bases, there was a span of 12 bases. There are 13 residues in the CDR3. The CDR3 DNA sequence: TGTGCCACCAGCAGAGGGCCTTGGGAGCCCCAGTACTTC. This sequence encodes CATSRGPWEPQYF.

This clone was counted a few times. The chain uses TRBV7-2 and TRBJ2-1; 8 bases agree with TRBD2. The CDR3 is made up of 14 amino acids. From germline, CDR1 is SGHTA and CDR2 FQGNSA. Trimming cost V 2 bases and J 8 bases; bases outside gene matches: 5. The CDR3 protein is CASSLMTSVYEQFF. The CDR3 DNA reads TGTGCCAGCAGCTTAATGACTAGCGTTTATGAGCAGTTCTTC.

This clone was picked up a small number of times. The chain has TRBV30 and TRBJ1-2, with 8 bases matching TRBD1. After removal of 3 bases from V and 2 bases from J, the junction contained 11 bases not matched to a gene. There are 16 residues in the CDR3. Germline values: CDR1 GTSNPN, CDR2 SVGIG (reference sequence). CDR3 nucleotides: TGTGCCTGGAGCGCACTCGACAGGGGTTTGAACTATGGCTACACCTTC. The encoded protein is CAWSALDRGLNYGYTF.

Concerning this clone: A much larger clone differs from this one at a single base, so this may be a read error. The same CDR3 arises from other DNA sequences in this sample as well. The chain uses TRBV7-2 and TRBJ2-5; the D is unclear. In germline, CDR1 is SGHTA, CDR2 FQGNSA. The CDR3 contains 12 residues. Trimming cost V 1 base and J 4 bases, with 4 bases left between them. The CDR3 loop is CASSLGAETQYF. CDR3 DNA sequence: TGTGCCAGCAGCTTAGGGGCAGAGACCCAGTACTTC.

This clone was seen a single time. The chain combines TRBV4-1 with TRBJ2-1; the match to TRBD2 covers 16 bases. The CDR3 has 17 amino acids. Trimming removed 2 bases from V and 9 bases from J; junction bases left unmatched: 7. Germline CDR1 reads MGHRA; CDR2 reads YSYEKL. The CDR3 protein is CASSQTGTSGRASEQFF. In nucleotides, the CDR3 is TGCGCCAGCAGCCAAACCGGGACTAGCGGGAGGGCCAGTGAGCAGTTCTTC.

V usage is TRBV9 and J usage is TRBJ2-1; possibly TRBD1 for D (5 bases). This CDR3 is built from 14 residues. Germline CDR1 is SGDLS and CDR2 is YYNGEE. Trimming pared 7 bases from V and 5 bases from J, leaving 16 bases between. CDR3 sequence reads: CASSEKGIDNEQFF. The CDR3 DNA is TGTGCCAGCTCCGAGAAGGGGATAGACAATGAGCAGTTCTTC.

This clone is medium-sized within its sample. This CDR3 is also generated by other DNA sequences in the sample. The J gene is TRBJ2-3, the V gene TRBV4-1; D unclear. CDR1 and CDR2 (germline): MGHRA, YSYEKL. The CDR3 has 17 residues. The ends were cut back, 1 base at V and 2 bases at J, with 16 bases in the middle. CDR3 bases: TGCGCCAGCAGCCAAGGGGTCGGTTTCTCCGACACAGATACGCAGTATTTT. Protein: CASSQGVGFSDTDTQYF.

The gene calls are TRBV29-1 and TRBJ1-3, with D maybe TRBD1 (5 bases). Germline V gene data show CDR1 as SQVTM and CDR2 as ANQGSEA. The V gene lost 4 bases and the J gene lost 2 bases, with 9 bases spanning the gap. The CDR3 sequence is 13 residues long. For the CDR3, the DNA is TGCAGCGTTGTCGAGGGGACTGGAAACACCATATATTTT. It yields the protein CSVVEGTGNTIYF.

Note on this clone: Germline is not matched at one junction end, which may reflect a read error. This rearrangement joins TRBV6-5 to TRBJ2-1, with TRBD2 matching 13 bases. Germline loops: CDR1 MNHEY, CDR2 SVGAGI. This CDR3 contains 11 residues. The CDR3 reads CASSRTSGRIF. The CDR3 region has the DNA TGTGCCAGCAGCCGGACTAGCGGGAGAATCTTC.

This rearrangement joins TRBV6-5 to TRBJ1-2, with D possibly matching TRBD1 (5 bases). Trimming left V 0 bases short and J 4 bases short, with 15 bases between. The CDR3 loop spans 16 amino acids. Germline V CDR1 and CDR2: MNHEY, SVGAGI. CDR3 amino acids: CASSYSSRRGTYGYTF. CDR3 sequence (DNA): TGTGCCAGCAGTTACTCGTCAAGAAGGGGCACCTATGGCTACACCTTC.

CDR3 in amino acids: CASSSTGGVGYGYTF. In nucleotides, the CDR3 is TGTGCCAGCAGCTCTACAGGGGGCGTGGGATATGGCTACACCTTC. This chain uses TRBV7-2 with TRBJ1-2; 9 nucleotides align to TRBD1. The V gene end was trimmed by 4 bases and the J gene end by 5 bases; junction bases not matched to a gene: 8. Germline-derived CDR1 and CDR2 are SGHTA and FQGNSA. This CDR3 is 15 amino acids long. Full variable domain (outside the CDR3, taken from reference TRBV7-2 and TRBJ1-2): GAGVSQSPSNKVTEKGKDVELRCDPISGHTALYWYRQSLGQGLEFLIYFQGNSAPDKSGLPSDRFSAERTGGSVSTLTIQRTQQEDSAVYLCASSSTGGVGYGYTFGSGTRLTVV.

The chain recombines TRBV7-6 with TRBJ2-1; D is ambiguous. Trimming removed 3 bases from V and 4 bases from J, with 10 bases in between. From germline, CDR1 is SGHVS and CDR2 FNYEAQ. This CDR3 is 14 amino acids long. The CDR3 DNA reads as TGTGCCAGCAGCTTCTCAGACATTTACAATGAGCAGTTCTTC. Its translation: CASSFSDIYNEQFF. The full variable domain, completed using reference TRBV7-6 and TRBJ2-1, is GAGVSQSPRYKVTKRGQDVALRCDPISGHVSLYWYRQALGQGPEFLTYFNYEAQQDKSGLPNDRFSAERPEGSISTLTIQRTEQRDSAMYRCASSFSDIYNEQFFGPGTRLTVL.